The subject of this entry is one T cell receptor beta chain. What it binds is not known. Sequencing used immunoSEQ multiplex PCR; TCRdb keeps in-frame clones, though not all of them. The sample consists of approximately 150,000 clones, around 90% of them appearing once. The data are from a study of T cell responses to AZD1222 COVID-19 vaccine. Points from the study as a whole: The reported proportion of spike-specific TCRs targeting unmutated variant regions was nearly half. Vaccine-associated CD4 TCRs spanned spike, dominant at 160-218 and 743-854. Without day 14 samples, only post-peak T cell repertoires were studied. The donor cohort was predominantly white British with a female majority, and clonal diversity may have been underestimated.

Germline V lookup: CDR1 SGHRS, CDR2 YFSETQ. The length of the CDR3 is 13 residues. Trimming cost V 1 base and J 6 bases, with 11 bases left between them. The receptor was isolated from an adult in good health. Sequenced material: peripheral blood, taken on day 0 of MenACWY control vaccination. The chain recombines TRBV5-1 with TRBJ2-7; D might be TRBD2 (5 bases). In nucleotides, the CDR3 is TGCGCCAGCAGCTTGTCGGCTAGCTCCGAGCAGTACTTC. It yields the protein CASSLSASSEQYF.